The 31 T cell receptor beta chains reported below all come from one sample, sequenced in a study of T cells in Graves' hyperthyroidism and ophthalmopathy. RNA transcripts gave rise to amplified TCR beta CDR3 regions. HTBI primers were employed in a first-round RT-PCR of the TCR CDR3. TCRdb itself ran the multiplex PCR reads through MiXCR, one entry per CDR3 protein. The sample consists of about 420,000 distinct CDR3 sequences, 15% to 18% of them appearing once. Sequencing was done on a sample of blood. The receptors stem from a woman aged 18-29 years with Graves' hyperthyroidism.

This CDR3 reads CASSLERMASPLHF. CDR3 DNA: TGTGCCAGCAGCTTAGAACGGATGGCATCACCCCTCCACTTT. The V call is TRBV7-2, the J call TRBJ1-6; D gene uncertain. CDR1 and CDR2 from the germline V gene are SGHTA and FQGNSA. The CDR3 sequence is 14 residues long. Trimming left V 1 base short and J 10 bases short, with 11 bases between.

This clonotype was found many times. The V and J genes are TRBV6-1 and TRBJ2-7, with D perhaps matching TRBD2 (6 bases). V lost 6 bases and J lost 0, with 15 bases in between. The germline V gene encodes CDR1 MNHNS and CDR2 SASEGT. This CDR3 has 15 residues. The CDR3 loop reads CASSYARAGSYEQYF. CDR3 coding DNA: TGTGCCAGCAGCTACGCACGAGCGGGCTCCTACGAGCAGTACTTC.

This clonotype was seen at least ten times. This chain uses TRBV10-3 with TRBJ1-1, with D maybe TRBD1 (5 bases). Trimming pared 7 bases from V and 1 base from J, leaving 16 bases between. The CDR3 contains 15 residues. The V gene's germline CDR1 is ENHRY and CDR2 SYGVKD. CDR3 coding DNA: TGTGCCATCAATGGCCGGGGGTCAGGGAACACTGAAGCTTTCTTT. It translates to CAINGRGSGNTEAFF.

The J gene is TRBJ2-5, the V gene TRBV4-1; the match to TRBD1 covers 8 bases. Gene TRBJ2-1 matches the end of the DNA better, so the J call may be wrong. The CDR3 consists of 14 residues. CDR1 and CDR2 from the germline V gene are MGHRA and YSYEKL. The CDR3 spells CASSSQQGEETQFF. CDR3 bases: TGCGCCAGCAGCTCCCAACAGGGGGAAGAGACCCAGTTCTTC.

There are many counts of this clonotype. This chain uses TRBV30 with TRBJ2-1; D call uncertain. CDR3 length equals 11 residues. Germline-derived CDR1 and CDR2 are GTSNPN and SVGIG (reference sequence). V lost 4 bases and J 7 bases, leaving 8 bases between the germline ends. The CDR3: CAWMVGNEQFF. The CDR3 DNA reads TGTGCCTGGATGGTAGGGAATGAGCAGTTCTTC.

This clonotype has at least ten counts. The chain is built from TRBV20-1 and TRBJ2-1; TRBD2 might be the D (6 bases). This CDR3 has 17 amino acids. Trimming left V 0 bases short and J 3 bases short, with 18 bases between. In germline, CDR1 is DFQATT, CDR2 SNEGSKA (reference sequence). Written as DNA, the CDR3 is TGCAGTGCTAGAGATGGGAGTGGGAGGAGGAGCTACAATGAGCAGTTCTTC. It codes for CSARDGSGRRSYNEQFF.

This clonotype turned up a few times. The chain is built from TRBV30 and TRBJ2-6; D possibly uses TRBD1 or TRBD2 (6 bases each). The germline V gene has CDR1 GTSNPN and CDR2 SVGIG (reference sequence). Between the trimmed V and J ends, which lost 8 bases and 0 bases, there was a span of 14 bases. The length of the CDR3 is 15 residues. The CDR3 sequence: CARDKEGSGANVLTF. The CDR3 DNA follows: TGTGCCCGGGACAAGGAGGGCTCTGGGGCCAACGTCCTGACTTTC.

The J gene is TRBJ1-2, the V gene TRBV13; D perhaps matches TRBD1 (5 bases). From germline, CDR1 is PRHDT and CDR2 FYEKMQ (reference sequence). CDR3 length equals 13 residues. Trimming cost V 5 bases and J 4 bases, with 11 bases left between them. The CDR3 sequence: CASSPDRLYGYTF. The CDR3 DNA is TGTGCCAGCAGCCCCGACAGACTCTATGGCTACACCTTC.

The table lists this clonotype with many counts. The V and J genes are TRBV12-5 and TRBJ1-5; D not certain. Trimming took 1 base from V and 4 from J, leaving 5 bases between them. The CDR3 extends over 13 amino acids. Germline assignment: CDR1 LGHNT and CDR2 FRNRAP. CDR3 residues: CASGLAENQPQHF. The CDR3 DNA sequence: TGTGCTAGTGGTTTGGCCGAGAATCAGCCCCAGCATTTT.

The V call is TRBV5-1, the J call TRBJ1-2; D may be TRBD1 (6 bases). This CDR3 region has 15 residues. Germline lookup yields CDR1 SGHRS and CDR2 YFSETQ. V lost 0 bases, J lost 8 bases, and 17 bases lay in between. The CDR3, as DNA: TGCGCCAGCAGCTTGGAGGAGGGGCGGGGGCAAGGCTACACCTTC. It translates to CASSLEEGRGQGYTF.

Many counts were recorded for this clonotype. V is TRBV3-1 and J is TRBJ1-2; D is perhaps TRBD1 (6 bases). Germline CDR1 and CDR2: LGHDT and YNNKEL (reference sequence). The CDR3 consists of 13 residues. V gave up 2 bases and J gave up 7 bases, with 11 bases separating them. The CDR3 nucleotides are TGTGCCAGCAGCCAAAACTCAGGGGCTGGCTACACCTTC. This encodes CASSQNSGAGYTF.

A remark on this clonotype: It is likely a read error, because the conserved phenylalanine at the end of the CDR3 is missing. CDR3 DNA sequence: TGTGCCAGCAGCTTTGACCCCGCGCCCCACAATGAGCAGTTCCTC. Protein: CASSFDPAPHNEQFL. This sequence joins TRBV3-1 and TRBJ2-1; D is unresolved. Germline V gene data show CDR1 as LGHDT and CDR2 as YNNKEL (reference sequence). Trimming stripped 5 bases from V and 5 bases from J, with 16 bases between. This CDR3 is 15 amino acids long.

This clonotype was found many times. The genes are TRBV2 and TRBJ2-2; TRBD1 aligns across 7 bases. CDR3 size: 16 residues. Trimming removed 5 bases from V and 2 bases from J; junction bases left unmatched: 8. The germline V gene has CDR1 SNHLY and CDR2 FYNNEI. CDR3 region: CASSSSGTVNTGELFF. For the CDR3, the DNA is TGTGCCAGCAGTTCCTCCGGGACAGTTAACACCGGGGAGCTGTTTTTT.

This clonotype was counted at least ten times. This chain links TRBV11-2 with TRBJ2-1, with 8 positions matching TRBD1. This CDR3 contains 16 residues. With 5 bases clipped from V and 2 bases from J, the junction kept 8 bases outside the gene matches. Germline CDR1 is SGHAT and CDR2 is FQNNGV. This chain's CDR3 is CASSTLTGVAYNEQFF. CDR3 DNA sequence: TGTGCCAGCAGCACCCTGACAGGGGTCGCCTACAATGAGCAGTTCTTC.

This clonotype came up many times. This sequence joins TRBV7-9 and TRBJ2-2; the D is unclear. CDR3 length: 17 residues. The germline V and J ends were trimmed by 5 bases and 5 bases, with 21 bases remaining between them. Looked up from germline, CDR1 is SEHNR and CDR2 is FQNEAQ (reference sequence). CDR3 bases: TGTGCCAGCAGCCCAAGTCCGGGCCAAGCCGTAACCGGGGAGCTGTTTTTT. This sequence encodes CASSPSPGQAVTGELFF.

This clonotype was detected ten times or more. The rearrangement links TRBV3-1 to TRBJ2-1; 8 bases fit TRBD1. The CDR3 totals 11 residues. Germline CDR1 reads LGHDT; CDR2 reads YNNKEL (reference sequence). The J segment lost 10 bases and the V segment lost 5 bases, leaving 1 base of the junction unmatched. This CDR3 reads CASSWTGEQFF. Here the CDR3 DNA reads TGTGCCAGCAGCTGGACAGGGGAGCAGTTCTTC.

This clonotype was picked up a small number of times. This sequence joins TRBV7-3 and TRBJ2-2; tentative D call: TRBD2 (6 bases). This CDR3 comprises 15 residues. V lost 2 bases to trimming and J lost 5 bases, with 12 bases between them. Germline CDR1 and CDR2: SGHTA and FQGTGA. CDR3 protein: CASSLHPGETGELFF. The CDR3 DNA follows: TGTGCCAGCAGCTTACACCCGGGAGAGACCGGGGAGCTGTTTTTT.

At least ten counts were recorded for this clonotype. This chain connects TRBV12-3 or TRBV12-4 to TRBJ2-5, with 10 bases aligning to TRBD2. Unmatched junction bases numbered 5, after V lost 5 bases and J lost 5 bases. The CDR3 covers 14 residues. CDR3 sequence reads: CASSGTSVDETQYF. CDR3 nucleotide sequence: TGTGCCAGCAGTGGGACTAGCGTTGACGAGACCCAGTACTTC.

The chain is built from TRBV12-3 or TRBV12-4 and TRBJ2-7, with TRBD1 identical over 7 bases. V shed 6 bases and J 6 bases; nucleotides not matched to a gene: 11. The CDR3 contains 14 residues. DNA for the CDR3: TGTGCCAGCAGCCTAACCCGGACAGGTCGCGAGCAGTACTTC. Protein product: CASSLTRTGREQYF.

This rearrangement joins TRBV11-3 to TRBJ2-7; 7 nucleotides line up with TRBD1. The germline gives CDR1 SGHNT, CDR2 YENEEA. This CDR3 region has 13 residues. The V gene end was trimmed by 6 bases and the J gene end by 5 bases; junction bases not matched to a gene: 7. The CDR3 sequence: CASRRTGFDEQYF. The CDR3 DNA follows: TGTGCCAGCAGGCGGACAGGATTCGACGAGCAGTACTTC.

With regard to this clonotype: This may be a read error, as it is one base from a much larger clone. The chain couples TRBV5-1 to TRBJ2-1; perhaps D is TRBD1 or TRBD2 (6 bases each). This CDR3 is 17 amino acids long. CDR1 SGHRS and CDR2 YFSETQ come from the germline V gene. Trimming took off 6 bases at V and 0 bases at J, with 19 bases between the two ends. CDR3 sequence: CASNSWGAHTSYNEQFF. In DNA form, the CDR3 reads TGCGCCAGCAACTCGTGGGGGGCCCACACCTCCTACAATGAGCAGTTCTTC.

This clonotype was observed many times. CDR3 region: CASSYLWVPLGEQYF. The CDR3 DNA reads as TGTGCCAGCAGTTACCTGTGGGTTCCCCTAGGCGAGCAGTACTTC. The chain links TRBV6-5 to TRBJ2-7, with D unclear. The CDR3 is 15 amino acids. V shed 2 bases and J shed 6 bases, with 17 bases lying between them. Germline CDR1 is MNHEY and CDR2 is SVGAGI.

Of note for this clonotype: A much larger clone sits a single nucleotide away, making a read error possible. The chain combines TRBV25-1 with TRBJ1-4; possible D gene TRBD1, 5 bases. There are 15 residues in the CDR3. Germline values: CDR1 MGHDK, CDR2 SYGVNS. Trimming left V 5 bases short and J 5 bases short, with 15 bases between. CDR3 region: CASSPGRRPNEKLFF. For the CDR3, the DNA is TGTGCCAGCAGTCCGGGACGGAGACCAAATGAAAAACTGTTTTTT.

This chain joins TRBV19 and TRBJ1-5; perhaps TRBD1 as D (6 bases). The germline gives CDR1 LNHDA, CDR2 SQIVND (reference sequence). The CDR3 is made up of 14 amino acids. V lost 7 bases to trimming and J lost 6 bases, with 16 bases between them. The CDR3 DNA sequence: TGTGCCAGTATCCCGAGGGGGGGCGGTCAGCCCCAGCATTTT. This translates into CASIPRGGGQPQHF. Based on the CDR3 plus reference TRBV19 and TRBJ1-5, the full variable domain is DGGITQSPKYLFRKEGQNVTLSCEQNLNHDAMYWYRQDPGQGLRLIYYSQIVNDFQKGDIAEGYSVSREKKESFPLTVTSAQKNPTAFYLCASIPRGGGQPQHFGDGTRLSIL.

At least ten counts were recorded for this clonotype. The V call is TRBV5-1, the J call TRBJ2-4, with 7 bases matching TRBD2. The trim removed 0 bases at V and 3 bases at J, leaving 6 bases unmatched. CDR3 length: 16 residues. Germline CDR1 and CDR2: SGHRS and YFSETQ. The CDR3: CASSLDGTGGKNIQYF. CDR3 sequence (DNA): TGCGCCAGCAGCTTGGACGGTACGGGAGGCAAAAACATTCAGTACTTC. The full variable domain, in which reference TRBV5-1 and TRBJ2-4 provide the parts outside the CDR3, is KAGVTQTPRYLIKTRGQQVTLSCSPISGHRSVSWYQQTPGQGLQFLFEYFSETQRNKGNFPGRFSGRQFSNSRSEMNVSTLELGDSALYLCASSLDGTGGKNIQYFGAGTRLSVL.

This clonotype was recorded at least ten times. This chain connects TRBV7-2 to TRBJ2-7, with D maybe TRBD1 (6 bases). This CDR3 is built from 16 residues. V dropped 1 base and J dropped 1 base, with 14 bases sitting between them. The germline V gene encodes CDR1 SGHTA and CDR2 FQGNSA. The CDR3 DNA is TGTGCCAGCAGCTTAGGTGGCACAGGGCCTTCCTACGAGCAGTACTTC. Translation: CASSLGGTGPSYEQYF. Complete variable domain (other parts from reference TRBV7-2 and TRBJ2-7): GAGVSQSPSNKVTEKGKDVELRCDPISGHTALYWYRQSLGQGLEFLIYFQGNSAPDKSGLPSDRFSAERTGGSVSTLTIQRTQQEDSAVYLCASSLGGTGPSYEQYFGPGTRLTVT.

In its sample, this clonotype was seen many times. V usage is TRBV27 and J usage is TRBJ1-5, with 10 nucleotides matching TRBD1. Germline loops: CDR1 MNHEY, CDR2 SMNVEV (reference sequence). This CDR3 is built from 14 residues. After removal of 5 bases from V and 9 bases from J, the junction contained 7 bases not matched to a gene. The CDR3 sequence is CASSPGQGIGPQHF. The DNA for the CDR3 is TGTGCCAGCAGTCCGGGACAGGGGATCGGGCCCCAGCATTTT.

This clonotype was recorded many times. J is TRBJ2-7 and V is TRBV5-1; D is possibly TRBD1 (6 bases). V lost 2 bases, J lost 2 bases, and 11 bases lay in between. Germline V gene data show CDR1 as SGHRS and CDR2 as YFSETQ. The CDR3 extends over 14 amino acids. CDR3 sequence: CASSFGDTTYEQYF. CDR3 nucleotides: TGCGCCAGCAGCTTTGGGGACACCACCTACGAGCAGTACTTC.

A remark on this clonotype: The CDR3 ends on some other residue instead of the conserved phenylalanine or tryptophan, so this is likely a read error. The chain has TRBV19 and TRBJ1-4; the D is unclear. The CDR3 is 14 residues long. V was cut by 9 bases and J by 3 bases, with 14 bases left in between. CDR1 LNHDA and CDR2 SQIVND come from the germline V gene (reference sequence). The CDR3 nucleotides read TGTGCCAGCCGCCCGAGGGTTGCTAATGAAAAACTGTTTCTT. It encodes CASRPRVANEKLFL.

This clonotype was detected only a few times. The chain is built from TRBV10-3 and TRBJ2-7; 9 bases line up with TRBD1. With V trimmed by 4 bases and J by 5 bases, 9 bases remained unmatched. From germline, CDR1 is ENHRY and CDR2 SYGVKD. This CDR3 has 15 residues. The CDR3 region is CAISAPGQGVDEQYF. The CDR3 DNA reads as TGTGCCATCAGTGCACCGGGACAGGGTGTCGACGAGCAGTACTTC.

The V and J genes are TRBV14 and TRBJ2-1; unclear D gene. The CDR3 length is 14 residues. Germline-derived CDR1 and CDR2 are SGHDN and FVKESK. Trimming took 2 bases from V and 7 from J, leaving 12 bases between them. CDR3 nucleotide sequence: TGTGCCAGCAGCCAAAGATATCCCCGGAATGAGCAGTTCTTC. Translated: CASSQRYPRNEQFF.